A single sample is the source of the 24 T cell receptor beta chains below, sequenced in a study of CD8 T cells in ankylosing spondylitis. TCRdb redid the calling of the 5' RACE reads with MiXCR, one entry per CDR3 protein. The sample yields approximately 100,000 distinct CDR3 sequences, roughly 8.3% seen once. The sequenced sample consisted of blood, either unsorted or a sorted T cell fraction (not recorded which). The source of these receptors is a male donor with ankylosing spondylitis or in good health (not recorded which).

This clonotype was observed many times. V gene TRBV20-1 combines with J gene TRBJ2-1; 7 bases fit TRBD1. The CDR3 covers 13 residues. Germline V lookup: CDR1 DFQATT, CDR2 SNEGSKA (reference sequence). J lost 2 bases, V lost 5 bases, and 3 bases had no gene match. Here the CDR3 reads CSAAGTAYNEQFF. CDR3 in DNA: TGCAGTGCTGCCGGGACAGCCTACAATGAGCAGTTCTTC.

This clonotype has more than one count but fewer than ten. This chain links TRBV12-3 or TRBV12-4 with TRBJ2-5, with 7 bases aligning to TRBD2. Trimming cost V 5 bases and J 5 bases; bases outside gene matches: 23. This CDR3 region has 19 residues. This chain's CDR3 is CASSPYLTDYAGDDETQYF. The CDR3 nucleotides are TGTGCCAGCAGTCCCTACCTTACGGACTATGCGGGAGATGATGAGACCCAGTACTTC.

In this sample, this clonotype turned up a few times. In DNA form, the CDR3 reads TGCGCCAGCAGCCGACATCACACTGAAGCTTTCTTT. Its protein product is CASSRHHTEAFF. The chain joins TRBV5-1 to TRBJ1-1; D unresolved. V lost 4 bases and J lost 3, with 7 bases in between. In germline, CDR1 is SGHRS, CDR2 YFSETQ. The CDR3 is made up of 12 amino acids.

Many counts were recorded for this clonotype. This chain joins TRBV6-2 or TRBV6-3 and TRBJ2-1, with D possibly called TRBD1 or TRBD2 (7 bases each). Looked up from germline, CDR1 is MNHEY and CDR2 is SVGEGT. Trimming left V 7 bases short and J 9 bases short, with 16 bases between. The CDR3 contains 13 residues. For the CDR3, the DNA is TGTGCCAGCACCCCCAGGGGGGGAATTGAGCAGTTCTTC. As protein: CASTPRGGIEQFF.

This clonotype came up many times. This sequence joins TRBV12-3 or TRBV12-4 and TRBJ2-5; D ambiguous. Trimming removed 3 bases at V and 5 bases at J, with 13 bases between. This CDR3 has 14 residues. DNA of the CDR3: TGTGCCAGCAGTTTCGGCGTCCGCCGGGAGACCCAGTACTTC. This codes for CASSFGVRRETQYF.

This clonotype was counted many times. J is TRBJ1-1 and V is TRBV20-1; unclear D gene. V lost 6 bases and J lost 5, with 10 bases in between. CDR1 is DFQATT and CDR2 is SNEGSKA in the germline V gene (reference sequence). CDR3 length: 11 residues. CDR3 sequence: CSAIHLTEAFF. The DNA for the CDR3 is TGCAGTGCGATCCATTTGACTGAAGCTTTCTTT.

This clonotype has ten or more counts. CDR3 in DNA: TGTGCCAGCACCACGCACGGCAACACCGGGGAGCTGTTTTTT. Its protein product is CASTTHGNTGELFF. The J gene is TRBJ2-2, the V gene TRBV11-2, with D uncertain. The CDR3 is 14 amino acids. Germline assignment: CDR1 SGHAT and CDR2 FQNNGV. V lost 7 bases, J lost 2 bases, and 11 bases lay in between. Full variable domain (outside the CDR3, taken from reference TRBV11-2 and TRBJ2-2): EAGVAQSPRYKIIEKRQSVAFWCNPISGHATLYWYQQILGQGPKLLIQFQNNGVVDDSQLPKDRFSAERLKGVDSTLKIQPAKLEDSAVYLCASTTHGNTGELFFGEGSRLTVL.

This clonotype appeared many times. Here the CDR3 reads CASRKTGVSYYGYTF. In nucleotides, the CDR3 is TGTGCCAGCAGGAAGACAGGGGTGTCGTACTATGGCTACACCTTC. This rearrangement joins TRBV6-1 to TRBJ1-2; TRBD1 agrees at 8 bases. Trimming took 6 bases from V and 3 from J; bases not matched to a gene: 9. Looked up from germline, CDR1 is MNHNS and CDR2 is SASEGT. This CDR3 is built from 15 residues.

This clonotype was observed at least ten times. The chain combines TRBV6-5 with TRBJ1-1, with 12 positions matching TRBD1. With V trimmed by 7 bases and J by 4 bases, 4 bases remained unmatched. Germline lookup yields CDR1 MNHEY and CDR2 SVGAGI. This CDR3 comprises 14 residues. CDR3: CASKRDRGPTEAFF. CDR3 coding DNA: TGTGCCAGCAAAAGGGACAGGGGGCCCACTGAAGCTTTCTTT.

This clonotype came up many times. The V gene is TRBV6-5, the J gene TRBJ1-5, with 8 bases lining up with TRBD1. The junction had 21 bases not matched to a gene; V was cut back by 10 bases and J by 1 base. There are 19 residues in the CDR3. The germline V gene encodes CDR1 MNHEY and CDR2 SVGAGI. This chain's CDR3 is CATGGEAGGAGKSNQPQHF. CDR3 nucleotide sequence: TGTGCCACCGGGGGTGAAGCAGGGGGCGCGGGTAAGAGCAATCAGCCCCAGCATTTT.

Many counts were recorded for this clonotype. The chain joins TRBV9 to TRBJ2-6, with TRBD1 identical over 7 bases. The CDR3 covers 18 residues. CDR1 is SGDLS and CDR2 is YYNGEE in the germline V gene. The V and J ends lost 1 base and 0 bases, in that order; junction bases with no gene match: 7. The CDR3 DNA reads TGTGCCAGCAGCGTACGGACAGGCATTGCCTCTGGGGCCAACGTCCTGACTTTC. It translates to CASSVRTGIASGANVLTF.

In its sample, this clonotype was seen a few times. The CDR3 DNA reads as TGTGCCAGCAGCTTAGCTCCGGCAGGGAGTGGCTACACCTTC. Its translation: CASSLAPAGSGYTF. This chain links TRBV7-2 with TRBJ1-2; perhaps TRBD1 as D (5 bases). CDR3 size: 14 residues. The germline gives CDR1 SGHTA, CDR2 FQGNSA. The V and J ends lost 0 bases and 7 bases respectively, with 12 bases between them.

The sample holds a few counts of this clonotype. V and J are TRBV4-2 and TRBJ2-7; D is uncertain. The CDR3 extends over 12 amino acids. The germline CDR1 and CDR2 sequences are LGHNA and YNFKEQ. Trimming left V 0 bases short and J 8 bases short, with 8 bases between. CDR3 in amino acids: CASSQDTSKQYF. Here the CDR3 DNA reads TGTGCCAGCAGCCAAGATACGAGTAAGCAGTACTTC.

The rearrangement joins TRBV7-3 to TRBJ1-1, with 8 bases that match TRBD1. The germline V gene encodes CDR1 SGHTA and CDR2 FQGTGA. The CDR3 covers 14 residues. The J segment lost 6 bases and the V segment lost 1 base, leaving 4 bases of the junction unmatched. CDR3 protein: CASSLNRGYPEAFF. The CDR3 DNA sequence: TGTGCCAGCAGCTTAAACAGGGGGTACCCTGAAGCTTTCTTT.

This clonotype was counted many times. The chain links TRBV20-1 to TRBJ2-7, with 12 bases lining up with TRBD1. The junction had 5 bases not matched to a gene; V was cut back by 3 bases and J by 2 bases. The CDR3 is 15 residues long. Germline CDR1 DFQATT, CDR2 SNEGSKA (reference sequence). The CDR3 nucleotides are TGCAGTGCTAGTACAAGGGACAGGGGGCCCTACGAGCAGTACTTC. It encodes CSASTRDRGPYEQYF.

The sample holds a few counts of this clonotype. This chain links TRBV5-6 with TRBJ2-2, with D perhaps matching TRBD2 (5 bases). Germline assignment: CDR1 SGHDT and CDR2 YYEEEE. The CDR3 is made up of 13 amino acids. The ends were cut back, 7 bases at V and 5 bases at J, with 12 bases in the middle. CDR3 sequence: CASGPGGTGELFF. The CDR3 nucleotides are TGTGCCAGCGGCCCCGGCGGGACCGGGGAGCTGTTTTTT.

In its sample, this clonotype was seen many times. The junction differs from germline at one of its ends, possibly a read error. CDR3 nucleotide sequence: TGTGCCAGCAGTTATGTAACGGGTGAAGTTGATTTT. Its translation is CASSYVTGEVDF. The rearrangement uses TRBV6-2 or TRBV6-3 and TRBJ1-5, with D unclear. Per the germline V gene, CDR1 is MNHEY and CDR2 is SVGEGT. CDR3 size: 12 residues.

This clonotype was seen at least ten times. The V call is TRBV20-1, the J call TRBJ2-1; the D gene is possibly TRBD1 (6 bases). Germline-derived CDR1 and CDR2 are DFQATT and SNEGSKA (reference sequence). The V and J ends lost 5 bases and 6 bases respectively, with 17 bases between them. The length of the CDR3 is 14 residues. The CDR3 nucleotides read TGCAGTGCTGCAGGGGTGGGCCCAGGCAATGAGCAGTTCTTC. Residues: CSAAGVGPGNEQFF.

In its sample, this clonotype was seen many times. The chain couples TRBV9 to TRBJ2-5; the D gene is possibly TRBD1 (6 bases). Germline CDR1 SGDLS, CDR2 YYNGEE. The length of the CDR3 is 15 residues. V lost 3 bases and J 5 bases, leaving 17 bases between the germline ends. This CDR3 is CASSATPGHGETQYF. The CDR3 nucleotides are TGTGCCAGCAGCGCCACACCGGGACATGGGGAGACCCAGTACTTC.

At least ten counts were recorded for this clonotype. The chain combines TRBV3-1 with TRBJ1-5; no clear D. The CDR3 totals 13 residues. With 1 base removed from V and 7 bases from J, the gap between germline ends came to 8 bases. The germline gives CDR1 LGHDT, CDR2 YNNKEL (reference sequence). CDR3 amino acids: CASSQGFLQPQHF. Written as DNA, the CDR3 is TGTGCCAGCAGCCAAGGTTTCCTCCAGCCCCAGCATTTT. The full variable domain, rest sourced from reference TRBV3-1 and TRBJ1-5, is DTAVSQTPKYLVTQMGNDKSIKCEQNLGHDTMYWYKQDSKKFLKIMFSYNNKELIINETVPNRFSPKSPDKAHLNLHINSLELGDSAVYFCASSQGFLQPQHFGDGTRLSIL.

This clonotype was seen many times. V and J are TRBV7-2 and TRBJ2-3, with D possibly matching TRBD2 (6 bases). CDR3 length: 15 amino acids. The V and J ends lost 1 base and 3 bases respectively, with 11 bases between them. Per germline, CDR1 SGHTA and CDR2 FQGNSA. CDR3 in amino acids: CASSLDGRVTDTQYF. The DNA for the CDR3 is TGTGCCAGCAGCTTAGACGGGAGAGTGACAGATACGCAGTATTTT.

The sample holds many counts of this clonotype. The chain carries TRBV4-3 and TRBJ2-3; TRBD1 matches at 7 bases. This CDR3 region has 15 residues. J lost 5 bases, V lost 1 base, and 6 bases had no gene match. CDR1 LGHNA and CDR2 YSLEER come from the germline V gene. The chain's CDR3 is CASSQGFQGEDTQYF. The DNA of the CDR3 is TGCGCCAGCAGCCAAGGTTTTCAGGGGGAAGATACGCAGTATTTT.

This clonotype was found many times. The V and J genes are TRBV5-1 and TRBJ2-3; 11 bases map to TRBD1. The V gene's germline CDR1 is SGHRS and CDR2 YFSETQ. The junction had 4 bases not matched to a gene; V was cut back by 4 bases and J by 3 bases. There are 15 residues in the CDR3. CDR3 bases: TGCGCCAGCAGCCCCCGGGACAGGGGGACAGATACGCAGTATTTT. Its translation is CASSPRDRGTDTQYF.

There are a few counts of this clonotype. This chain connects TRBV4-2 to TRBJ2-7, with 15 bases identical to TRBD2. Trimming cost V 0 bases and J 3 bases; bases outside gene matches: 12. Per the germline V gene, CDR1 is LGHNA and CDR2 is YNFKEQ. This CDR3 comprises 20 residues. The CDR3 nucleotides read TGTGCCAGCAGCCAAGAGTGGGGACTAGCGGGGGGAAGGTCCCTCTACGAGCAGTACTTC. Protein sequence: CASSQEWGLAGGRSLYEQYF.